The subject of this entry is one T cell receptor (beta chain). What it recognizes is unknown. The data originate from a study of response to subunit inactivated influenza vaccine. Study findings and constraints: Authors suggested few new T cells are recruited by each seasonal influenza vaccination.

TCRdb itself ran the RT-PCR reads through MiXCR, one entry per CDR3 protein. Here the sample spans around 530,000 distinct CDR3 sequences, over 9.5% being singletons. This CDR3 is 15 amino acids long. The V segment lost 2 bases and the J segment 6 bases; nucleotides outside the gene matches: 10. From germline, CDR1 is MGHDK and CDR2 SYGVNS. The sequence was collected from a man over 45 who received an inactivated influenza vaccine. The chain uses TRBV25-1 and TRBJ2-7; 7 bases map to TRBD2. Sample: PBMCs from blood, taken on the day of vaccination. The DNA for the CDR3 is TGTGCCAGCAGTGAAACCCGACTAGCCCCCGGCGAGCAGTACTTC. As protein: CASSETRLAPGEQYF.